Listed here is a single TCR beta chain. The clone's antigen remains unknown. Qualities for individual bases were not recorded, and no much larger clone is one base off. Separate from the roughly 700-subject first cohort, the validation cohort of over 90 subjects was the group to which the donors belonged. Library construction relied on the immunoSEQ multiplex PCR assay. Processing in the source paper ran as follows. A statistical classification framework was developed to diagnose cytomegalovirus status using the catalog of TCR beta chain sequences. In TCRdb, the immuneACCESS table is reduced to in-frame sequences with V and J assigned. These tables do not hold every clone; where another copy was compared, an unresolved V gene accounts for under half, and the others remain unexplained. That table furnishes V, J and clone size, whereas the DNA furnished D and trimming. The sample table holds roughly 130,000 clones, of which 88% were seen once. 1.4% of the sample lies in the top ten.

This entry is derived from a study of cytomegalovirus exposure and HLA in healthy donors (TCRdb year 2017). Notes on the research overall: According to a later analysis, the roughly 130 validation repertoires were produced on the same platform as the approximately 620 repertoires of the first cohort. The study aimed to test whether cataloging public T cell receptors could reveal signatures of past pathogen exposure. A separate validation cohort of 100 to 150 different subjects was used in addition to the roughly 670-subject first cohort. The study combined high-throughput TCR immunosequencing, statistical association of individual TCRs with disease status, and machine learning to predict cytomegalovirus infection status.

The research as a whole found: A total of roughly 160 TCR beta chains were listed by the study as associated with cytomegalovirus. A later analysis had no HLA typing for the validation cohort, so co-occurrence there was scored across all 120 repertoires. A later analysis found that TCRs clustered in the first cohort also tended to co-occur in the roughly 110 validation repertoires, with 94% of cluster scores above 0. Most TCR sequences were observed very rarely across donors, whereas some public TCRs were present in many individuals. A few of the identified cytomegalovirus-associated TCR beta chains were confirmed in vitro to be specific for cytomegalovirus antigens. The authors suggested that the approach could potentially be generalized to other disease states and immunological phenotypes. In both the original and validation cohorts, the classifier was reported to diagnose cytomegalovirus status with high specificity and sensitivity.

Source material: PBMCs. The receptor's source is a man aged 30 to 45 in good health and CMV-seronegative.

For the CDR3, the sequence is CASQGQGFTGELFF. At the DNA level, the sequence is TGTGCCAGCCAGGGACAGGGGTTCACCGGGGAGCTGTTTTTT. The chain joins TRBV2 to TRBJ2-2, with 10 bases in between that match TRBD1. The CDR3 runs 14 amino acids, cysteine and phenylalanine included. The only DNA kept is the CDR3, 42 bases in frame from the first base. Here V drops 8 bases and J drops 4 bases, and the junction holds 4 bases not matched to any gene. As encoded in the germline V gene, CDR1 is SNHLY while CDR2 is FYNNEI. Joined to the reference TRBV2 and TRBJ2-2 proteins, this CDR3 gives the full variable domain: EPEVTQTPSHQVTQMGQEVILRCVPISNHLYFYWYRQILGQKVEFLVSFYNNEISEKSEIFDDQFSVERPDGSNFTLKIRSTKLEDSAMYFCASQGQGFTGELFFGEGSRLTVL.